The 19 T cell receptor beta chains below were found in one sample sequenced in a study of T cell repertoires in cytomegalovirus infection. One entry per CDR3 protein, called by TCRdb with MiXCR from the reads. The sample records fewer than 250,000 distinct CDR3 sequences, around 12% being singletons. The sample taken for sequencing was PBMCs. These receptors were taken from a human donor in good health (CMV status not recorded). Some clones in this sample may be carry-over from other donors' samples.

The chain carries TRBV19 and TRBJ1-1, with a weak D call TRBD1 (6 bases). The CDR3 runs to 15 residues. The germline CDR1 and CDR2 sequences are LNHDA and SQIVND (reference sequence). V gave up 1 base and J gave up 0 bases, with 9 bases separating them. The CDR3 region is CASSIVGDMNTEAFF. The CDR3 DNA sequence: TGTGCCAGTAGTATAGTGGGGGACATGAACACTGAAGCTTTCTTT.

This clonotype was seen at least ten times. This chain uses TRBV7-2 with TRBJ2-7, with 11 bases identical to TRBD2. The CDR3 has 17 amino acids. V lost 1 base to trimming and J lost 0 bases; unmatched junction nucleotides: 5. Germline V gene data show CDR1 as SGHTA and CDR2 as FQGNSA. The CDR3: CASSLVLAGGSSYEQYF. The CDR3 DNA sequence: TGTGCCAGCAGCTTAGTTCTAGCGGGAGGCTCCTCCTACGAGCAGTACTTC.

This CDR3 is CASSLGWRTGWQYF. As DNA, the CDR3 is TGTGCCAGCAGCTTGGGCTGGCGGACCGGTTGGCAGTACTTC. The chain couples TRBV5-6 to TRBJ2-7; D not resolved. The germline V gene has CDR1 SGHDT and CDR2 YYEEEE. CDR3 length equals 14 residues. Trimming took off 0 bases at V and 9 bases at J, with 16 bases between the two ends.

This clonotype was detected ten times or more. This chain uses TRBV7-3 with TRBJ1-4; D is unresolved. With 6 bases removed from V and 4 bases from J, the gap between germline ends came to 21 bases. Germline CDR1 is SGHTA and CDR2 is FQGTGA. The CDR3 is 17 amino acids. The CDR3 sequence is CASRTIHNHWLNEKLFF. The DNA for the CDR3 is TGTGCCAGCAGGACCATCCATAATCATTGGCTTAATGAAAAACTGTTTTTT.

This clonotype was counted many times. This chain links TRBV7-2 with TRBJ2-7; weak D call: TRBD2 (6 bases). The CDR3 spans 15 residues. CDR1 and CDR2 (germline): SGHTA, FQGNSA. V lost 5 bases, J lost 3 bases, and 17 bases lay in between. The chain's CDR3 is CASSSAPGLFYEQYF. The CDR3, as DNA: TGTGCCAGCAGCAGTGCTCCGGGACTGTTCTACGAGCAGTACTTC.

The J gene is TRBJ2-3, the V gene TRBV15, with D tentatively TRBD1 (6 bases). This CDR3 contains 14 residues. Germline assignment: CDR1 LNHNV and CDR2 YYDKDF (reference sequence). Trimming removed 5 bases at V and 6 bases at J, with 15 bases between. The CDR3 here is CATSPISRGDTQYF. DNA for the CDR3: TGTGCCACCAGCCCGATATCGAGGGGGGATACGCAGTATTTT.

This clonotype has a count of ten or more. This sequence joins TRBV29-1 and TRBJ2-7; maybe TRBD1 (5 bases). CDR1 SQVTM and CDR2 ANQGSEA come from the germline V gene. The CDR3 has 12 residues. V gave up 5 bases and J gave up 2 bases, with 10 bases separating them. The CDR3 DNA is TGCAGCGTTCTGACAGCCCCCTACGAGCAGTACTTC. This translates into CSVLTAPYEQYF.

This clonotype was counted between two and nine times. The chain combines TRBV4-3 with TRBJ1-4; possibly TRBD1 for D (5 bases). Germline CDR1 LGHNA, CDR2 YSLEER. The CDR3 is 15 amino acids. Trimming cost V 0 bases and J 8 bases, with 13 bases left between them. The CDR3 loop reads CASSQDRGAREKLFF. The CDR3 DNA reads TGCGCCAGCAGCCAAGATCGAGGGGCGCGAGAAAAACTGTTTTTT.

Ten or more counts support this clonotype. Relative to the germline gene, one junction end is altered; a read error may explain this. This chain links TRBV7-2 with TRBJ2-7, with unresolved D. The CDR3 runs to 15 residues. Germline loops: CDR1 SGHTA, CDR2 FQGNSA. Here the CDR3 DNA reads TGTGCCAGCAGCTTAGATTTCGGACGGTCCTCCGAGCAGTACTTC. This encodes CASSLDFGRSSEQYF.

At least ten counts were recorded for this clonotype. This chain's CDR3 is CASSWDRDTEAFF. The CDR3 DNA is TGTGCCAGCAGCTGGGACAGAGACACTGAAGCTTTCTTT. The chain joins TRBV7-2 to TRBJ1-1, with 7 nucleotides matching TRBD1. The CDR3 runs 13 residues. V dropped 4 bases and J dropped 3; count of bases not matched to a gene: 2. The germline V gene encodes CDR1 SGHTA and CDR2 FQGNSA.

The V call is TRBV14, the J call TRBJ2-3, with D possibly being TRBD2 (6 bases). V was shortened by 0 bases and J by 2 bases, with 12 bases between the two germline ends. The CDR3 runs 16 residues. Per the germline V gene, CDR1 is SGHDN and CDR2 is FVKESK. CDR3 DNA: TGTGCCAGCAGCCAAGATCCGGGACTTTACACAGATACGCAGTATTTT. Translation: CASSQDPGLYTDTQYF.

The rearrangement uses TRBV20-1 and TRBJ2-5; perhaps TRBD2 as D (5 bases). Germline CDR1 reads DFQATT; CDR2 reads SNEGSKA (reference sequence). V lost 3 bases and J 2 bases, leaving 13 bases between the germline ends. This CDR3 contains 14 residues. The CDR3 region has the DNA TGCAGTGCTAGCAGTCTGGTAGCGCAAGAGACCCAGTACTTC. This encodes CSASSLVAQETQYF.

This clonotype was recorded at least ten times. V and J are TRBV7-2 and TRBJ2-1; D is undetermined. The V end lost 7 bases, the J end lost 0 bases, and 10 bases lay between the germline ends. Germline CDR1 and CDR2: SGHTA and FQGNSA. The CDR3 spans 14 residues. CDR3 sequence reads: CASIPLGSYNEQFF. The CDR3 DNA reads as TGTGCCAGCATCCCACTGGGCTCCTACAATGAGCAGTTCTTC. Full variable domain (remainder filled in from reference TRBV7-2 and TRBJ2-1): GAGVSQSPSNKVTEKGKDVELRCDPISGHTALYWYRQSLGQGLEFLIYFQGNSAPDKSGLPSDRFSAERTGGSVSTLTIQRTQQEDSAVYLCASIPLGSYNEQFFGPGTRLTVL.

J is TRBJ2-5 and V is TRBV5-1; no firm D call. In germline, CDR1 is SGHRS, CDR2 YFSETQ. The V and J ends lost 2 bases and 2 bases respectively, with 10 bases between them. The CDR3 sequence is 14 residues long. The CDR3 is CASSFQGQQETQYF. The CDR3 region has the DNA TGCGCCAGCAGCTTCCAAGGGCAGCAAGAGACCCAGTACTTC.

This clonotype was seen many times. CDR3 nucleotides: TGCAGCGTTGTGAAGGGGGCGGACACTGAAGCTTTCTTT. Protein product: CSVVKGADTEAFF. The chain links TRBV29-1 to TRBJ1-1; 7 positions agree with TRBD1. The length of the CDR3 is 13 residues. Germline values: CDR1 SQVTM, CDR2 ANQGSEA. V shed 4 bases and J 3 bases; nucleotides not matched to a gene: 5.

There are many counts of this clonotype. The V call is TRBV14, the J call TRBJ1-6; D is ambiguous. Trimming took 0 bases from V and 7 from J, leaving 7 bases between them. The CDR3 contains 14 residues. In germline, CDR1 is SGHDN, CDR2 FVKESK. In nucleotides, the CDR3 is TGTGCCAGCAGCCAAGAGTACAGAAATTCACCCCTCCACTTT. Residues: CASSQEYRNSPLHF.

This clonotype was seen a few times. The chain couples TRBV29-1 to TRBJ2-3; 7 bases fit TRBD1. Per germline, CDR1 SQVTM and CDR2 ANQGSEA. V shed 7 bases and J 3 bases; nucleotides not matched to a gene: 7. This CDR3 is built from 13 residues. The CDR3 sequence: CSAWGQSTDTQYF. The CDR3 DNA is TGCAGCGCTTGGGGACAGTCGACAGATACGCAGTATTTT.

The gene calls are TRBV20-1 and TRBJ2-1, with TRBD2 matching 7 bases. V trimming: 6 bases; J trimming: 5 bases; junction bases outside the gene matches: 10. Germline assignment: CDR1 DFQATT and CDR2 SNEGSKA (reference sequence). CDR3 size: 14 residues. DNA for the CDR3: TGCAGTGCCATGAGGGTAGCGGGCCACAATGAGCAGTTCTTC. It encodes CSAMRVAGHNEQFF.

This clonotype was seen ten or more times. The chain is built from TRBV4-3 and TRBJ1-1; 7 bases are a match to TRBD1. The germline V gene has CDR1 LGHNA and CDR2 YSLEER. V lost 3 bases, J lost 4 bases, and 5 bases stayed unmatched. This CDR3 comprises 14 residues. The CDR3 reads CASSQGRGGTEAFF. The CDR3 region has the DNA TGCGCCAGCAGCCAGGGCAGGGGGGGCACTGAAGCTTTCTTT.